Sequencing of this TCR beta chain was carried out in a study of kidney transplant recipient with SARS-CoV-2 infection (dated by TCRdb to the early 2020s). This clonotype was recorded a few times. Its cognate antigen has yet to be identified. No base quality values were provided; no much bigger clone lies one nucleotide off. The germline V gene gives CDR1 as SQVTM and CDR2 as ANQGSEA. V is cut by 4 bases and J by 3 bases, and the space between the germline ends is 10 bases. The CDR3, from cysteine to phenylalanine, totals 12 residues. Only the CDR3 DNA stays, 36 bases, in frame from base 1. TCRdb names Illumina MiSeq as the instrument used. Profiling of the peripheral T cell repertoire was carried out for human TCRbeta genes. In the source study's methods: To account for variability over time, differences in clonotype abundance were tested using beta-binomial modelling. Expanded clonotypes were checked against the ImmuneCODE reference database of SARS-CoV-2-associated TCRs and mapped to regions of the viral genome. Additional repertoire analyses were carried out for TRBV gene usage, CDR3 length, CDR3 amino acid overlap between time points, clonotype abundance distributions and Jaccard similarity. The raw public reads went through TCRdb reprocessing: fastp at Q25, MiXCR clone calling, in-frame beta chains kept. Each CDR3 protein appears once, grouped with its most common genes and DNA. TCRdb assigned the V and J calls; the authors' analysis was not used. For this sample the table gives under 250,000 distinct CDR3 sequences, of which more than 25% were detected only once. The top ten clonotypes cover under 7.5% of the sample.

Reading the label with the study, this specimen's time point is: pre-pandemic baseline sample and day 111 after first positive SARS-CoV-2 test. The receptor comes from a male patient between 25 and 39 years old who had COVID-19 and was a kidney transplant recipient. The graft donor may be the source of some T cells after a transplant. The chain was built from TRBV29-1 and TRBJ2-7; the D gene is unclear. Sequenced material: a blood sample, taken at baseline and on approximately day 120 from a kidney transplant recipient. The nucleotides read TGCAGCGTTGTTCCAACCGGCTACGAGCAGTACTTC. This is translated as CSVVPTGYEQYF.